Listed below are T cell receptor beta chains from one sample, sequenced in a study of cytomegalovirus exposure and HLA in healthy donors. Method: immunoSEQ multiplex PCR; TCRdb's copy keeps in-frame clones and lacks some. In the table there are around 100,000 clones, approximately 70% of which are singletons. The material sequenced was PBMCs. The receptors shown here come from a woman aged 25-40 years in good health and CMV-seronegative. The CDR3 runs from the conserved cysteine through the conserved F or W. The D gene is left open where the match is weak. Clone size is not always given. Where it is, it says once, few, many or a class for expanded clones.

TRBJ1-1,TRBV6-6,few,.,CASSLDGGNTEAFF,TGTGCCAGCAGTCTCGACGGGGGGAACACTGAAGCTTTCTTT
TRBJ2-5,TRBV6-5,.,.,CASRMTGPGGEQYF,TGTGCCAGCAGGATGACAGGGCCGGGAGGGGAGCAGTACTTC
TRBJ2-7,TRBV5-4,.,.,CASSLERGQAYEQYF,TGTGCCAGCAGCTTGGAGAGAGGGCAGGCCTACGAGCAGTACTTC
TRBJ2-3,TRBV7-9,few,TRBD2,CASSLAGSTDTQYF,TGTGCCAGCAGTCTAGCGGGATCCACAGATACGCAGTATTTT
TRBJ1-2,TRBV5-1,.,.,CASSLSWGSENYGYTF,TGCGCCAGCAGCTTGAGTTGGGGCAGCGAAAACTATGGCTACACCTTC
TRBJ1-6,TRBV5-6,once,.,CASSLYGRSSYNSPLHF,TGTGCCAGCAGCTTGTACGGAAGGAGCTCCTATAATTCACCCCTCCACTTT
TRBJ1-1,TRBV4-3,.,.,CASSHLWTENTEAFF,TGCGCCAGCAGCCACCTGTGGACAGAGAACACTGAAGCTTTCTTT
TRBJ1-1,TRBV29-1,.,.,CSVGVLTEAFF,TGCAGCGTTGGTGTATTGACTGAAGCTTTCTTT
TRBJ2-7,TRBV5-4,.,.,CASSLGPGKGYEQYF,TGTGCCAGCAGCTTGGGACCGGGGAAGGGCTACGAGCAGTACTTC
TRBJ1-1,TRBV7-2,.,.,CASSFKTSTEAFF,TGTGCCAGCAGCTTCAAAACGAGCACTGAAGCTTTCTTT
TRBJ2-2,TRBV9,.,TRBD1,CASSLWTGTGGVGELFF,TGTGCCAGCAGCTTGTGGACCGGGACAGGGGGTGTCGGGGAGCTGTTTTTT
TRBJ2-1,TRBV27,.,TRBD2,CASSASGSVREQFF,TGTGCCAGCAGCGCTAGCGGGAGTGTAAGAGAGCAGTTCTTC
TRBJ1-1,TRBV6-1,.,.,CASSELSVMNTEAFF,TGTGCCAGCAGTGAATTGTCCGTTATGAACACTGAAGCTTTCTTT
TRBJ2-3,TRBV7-6,.,.,CASRLGLGDTQYF,TGTGCCAGCAGGCTAGGACTCGGAGATACGCAGTATTTT
TRBJ2-5,TRBV7-2,.,TRBD2,CASSLAAGGGQETQYF,TGTGCCAGCAGCTTAGCGGCGGGAGGTGGCCAAGAGACCCAGTACTTC
TRBJ2-3,TRBV5-1,once,.,CASSLRTAASDTQYF,TGCGCCAGCAGCTTGAGGACAGCCGCATCAGATACGCAGTATTTT
TRBJ1-1,TRBV6-1,few,.,CASSASQAFF,TGTGCCAGCAGTGCCAGTCAAGCTTTCTTT
TRBJ1-3,TRBV19,.,.,CASSIEIHSGNTIYF,TGTGCCAGTAGTATTGAGATCCACTCTGGAAACACCATATATTTT
TRBJ2-7,TRBV5-1,.,.,CASSLSATPYEQYF,TGCGCCAGCAGCCTGAGCGCTACCCCCTACGAGCAGTACTTC
TRBJ2-7,TRBV6-1,.,.,CASNVLEQYF,TGTGCCAGCAATGTTCTCGAGCAGTACTTC
TRBJ1-2,TRBV30,.,TRBD1,CAWSSGGPGYTF,TGTGCCTGGAGTTCAGGGGGACCCGGCTACACCTTC
TRBJ2-1,TRBV27,.,.,CASSFSLGGGEQFF,TGTGCCAGCAGTTTTTCGCTCGGGGGTGGTGAGCAGTTCTTC
TRBJ1-5,TRBV30,few,.,CAWSVDLVQPQHF,TGTGCCTGGAGTGTAGATTTAGTACAGCCCCAGCATTTT
TRBJ1-5,TRBV2,.,.,CASNGHDQPQHF,TGTGCCAGCAATGGCCACGATCAGCCCCAGCATTTT
TRBJ1-6,TRBV27,.,.,CASSSGLPSYNSPLHF,TGTGCCAGCAGTTCCGGGTTACCTTCCTATAATTCACCCCTCCACTTT
TRBJ2-3,TRBV10-2,.,TRBD2,CAAAGGPTTDTQYF,TGCGCCGCTGCGGGGGGGCCAACCACAGATACGCAGTATTTT